These 30 T cell receptor beta chains originate from one sample sequenced in a study of blood T cell repertoires in COVID-19. TCRdb keeps only in-frame clones here, not all; method: immunoSEQ multiplex PCR. The profile shows over 110,000 clones, roughly 82% of them singletons. Sequences were obtained from peripheral blood. These receptors came from a man at least 80 years old with acute or convalescent COVID-19.

The chain links TRBV7-3 to TRBJ2-7, with 8 bases fitting TRBD2. The V segment lost 5 bases and the J segment 6 bases; nucleotides outside the gene matches: 6. In germline, CDR1 is SGHTA, CDR2 FQGTGA. The CDR3 is 13 amino acids. CDR3: CASSPSGGLEQYF. CDR3 sequence (DNA): TGTGCCAGCAGCCCGTCGGGGGGGCTCGAGCAGTACTTC.

The rearrangement links TRBV11-3 to TRBJ1-1; D is unclear. Trimming took off 5 bases at V and 0 bases at J, with 13 bases between the two ends. The CDR3 is 15 residues long. Germline V lookup: CDR1 SGHNT, CDR2 YENEEA. Here the CDR3 DNA reads TGTGCCAGCAGCCCTCGGGAAGCAATGAACACTGAAGCTTTCTTT. It translates to CASSPREAMNTEAFF.

The chain is built from TRBV3-1 (or the pseudogene TRBV3-2) and TRBJ1-6; tentative D call: TRBD1 (6 bases). The CDR3 contains 14 residues. Germline V lookup: CDR1 LGHDT, CDR2 YNNKEL (reference sequence). Trimming removed 2 bases at V and 5 bases at J, with 7 bases between. CDR3 bases: TGTGCCAGCAGCCAAAACAGGGATAATTCACCCCTCCACTTT. Translated, it gives CASSQNRDNSPLHF.

The rearrangement links TRBV7-2 to TRBJ2-1; weak D call: TRBD2 (6 bases). The length of the CDR3 is 15 residues. V lost 5 bases and J lost 5, with 16 bases in between. Germline V CDR1 and CDR2: SGHTA, FQGNSA. Here the CDR3 DNA reads TGTGCCAGCAGCGGGGGGACCGCGGGACACAATGAGCAGTTCTTC. This sequence encodes CASSGGTAGHNEQFF.

The chain joins TRBV7-2 to TRBJ2-1; D not certain. The CDR3 runs 14 residues. V shed 3 bases and J shed 9 bases, with 15 bases lying between them. CDR1 is SGHTA, CDR2 FQGNSA, per germline. As DNA, the CDR3 is TGTGCCAGCAGCTTCCAGAAACATACAAGTGAGCAGTTCTTC. Translation: CASSFQKHTSEQFF.

DNA of the CDR3: TGTGCCACCAGCAGAGATCATATGAGCACTGAAGCTTTCTTT. Its protein product is CATSRDHMSTEAFF. V and J are TRBV15 and TRBJ1-1; D call uncertain. CDR3 length: 14 amino acids. Trimming took off 0 bases at V and 4 bases at J, with 9 bases between the two ends. Germline V gene sequence: CDR1 LNHNV, CDR2 YYDKDF (reference sequence).

This clone was observed at least ten times. This CDR3 is CASSEITRGTEAFF. In DNA form, the CDR3 reads TGTGCCAGCAGTGAAATCACCAGAGGGACTGAAGCTTTCTTT. V usage is TRBV2 and J usage is TRBJ1-1, with D unclear. Germline CDR1 reads SNHLY; CDR2 reads FYNNEI. This CDR3 contains 14 residues. V lost 2 bases and J 5 bases, leaving 12 bases between the germline ends.

V gene TRBV28 combines with J gene TRBJ1-2; no clear D. V lost 6 bases and J lost 4, with 9 bases in between. Germline CDR1 MDHEN, CDR2 SYDVKM. CDR3 length: 12 amino acids. This chain's CDR3 is CASSIQSYGYTF. The CDR3 DNA follows: TGTGCCAGCAGCATACAGAGCTATGGCTACACCTTC.

Ten or more counts support this clone. The V and J genes are TRBV19 and TRBJ1-2, with D uncertain. Germline CDR1 reads LNHDA; CDR2 reads SQIVND (reference sequence). Trimming shortened V by 6 bases and J by 3 bases, and 8 bases separated the two germline ends. The CDR3 consists of 12 residues. The CDR3 sequence is CASRSSDYGYTF. CDR3 coding DNA: TGTGCCAGTAGGAGCAGCGACTATGGCTACACCTTC.

The chain employs TRBV3-1 (or the pseudogene TRBV3-2) and TRBJ1-5; a possible D gene is TRBD1 (5 bases). Germline assignment: CDR1 LGHDT and CDR2 YNNKEL (reference sequence). V dropped 2 bases and J dropped 7 bases, with 9 bases sitting between them. This CDR3 has 13 amino acids. The DNA for the CDR3 is TGTGCCAGCAGCCAATCAGGGAACCAGCCCCAGCATTTT. The encoded protein is CASSQSGNQPQHF.

The chain employs TRBV2 and TRBJ1-5; D is unclear. CDR3 length equals 16 residues. Germline CDR1 SNHLY, CDR2 FYNNEI. Trimming took 7 bases from V and 6 from J, leaving 22 bases between them. CDR3 sequence: CASTSTTTTGGQPQHF. The DNA for the CDR3 is TGTGCCAGCACCTCCACCACGACTACTGGAGGTCAGCCCCAGCATTTT.

The chain links TRBV7-8 to TRBJ2-7; D gene uncertain. The CDR3 sequence is 13 residues long. V gave up 4 bases and J gave up 1 base, with 8 bases separating them. Germline CDR1 and CDR2: SGHVS and FQNEAQ. CDR3 nucleotide sequence: TGTGCCAGCAGCTCCCGAACTTCCTACGAGCAGTACTTC. Translated, it gives CASSSRTSYEQYF.

J is TRBJ2-7 and V is TRBV7-8; the D gene is possibly TRBD2 (6 bases). V lost 3 bases, J lost 2 bases, and 17 bases lay in between. The V gene's germline CDR1 is SGHVS and CDR2 FQNEAQ. CDR3 length: 16 residues. The DNA for the CDR3 is TGTGCCAGCAGCTTCGCGGCGGGATCAGTGCCCTACGAGCAGTACTTC. Encoded protein: CASSFAAGSVPYEQYF.

The gene calls are TRBV6-2 or TRBV6-3 and TRBJ2-2; the D gene is possibly TRBD2 (5 bases). V was cut by 5 bases and J by 0 bases, with 13 bases left in between. This CDR3 contains 16 residues. CDR1 MNHEY and CDR2 SVGEGT come from the germline V gene. The CDR3 loop is CASSNGGRPNTGELFF. The CDR3, as DNA: TGTGCCAGCAGTAACGGAGGTCGGCCGAACACCGGGGAGCTGTTTTTT.

The J gene is TRBJ2-1, the V gene TRBV10-3; 12 nucleotides agree with TRBD1. The CDR3 runs to 13 residues. From germline, CDR1 is ENHRY and CDR2 SYGVKD. J lost 6 bases, V lost 8 bases, and 2 bases had no gene match. For the CDR3, the DNA is TGTGCCATCGGGGACAGGGGGCTCAATGAGCAGTTCTTC. Amino acids: CAIGDRGLNEQFF.

V is TRBV19 and J is TRBJ1-2, with D possibly matching TRBD1 (5 bases). The germline V gene has CDR1 LNHDA and CDR2 SQIVND (reference sequence). The CDR3 consists of 16 residues. V shed 6 bases and J shed 5 bases, with 22 bases lying between them. CDR3 amino acids: CASREGTDSTKYGYTF. The CDR3 nucleotides are TGTGCCAGTAGGGAGGGGACGGATTCTACAAAATATGGCTACACCTTC.

The chain uses TRBV6-5 and TRBJ1-2, with 8 bases lining up with TRBD1. Germline trimming cut 6 bases from V and 2 bases from J; bases unmatched to any gene: 2. Germline V gene lookup returns CDR1 MNHEY and CDR2 SVGAGI. The length of the CDR3 is 13 residues. The CDR3: CASRRDRNYGYTF. The CDR3 nucleotides read TGTGCCAGCAGGCGGGACAGGAACTATGGCTACACCTTC.

V gene TRBV10-3 combines with J gene TRBJ2-5, with TRBD2 matching over 12 bases. CDR1 ENHRY and CDR2 SYGVKD come from the germline V gene. V lost 6 bases, J lost 2 bases, and 10 bases stayed unmatched. The CDR3 has 17 amino acids. The CDR3 nucleotides read TGTGCCATCAGCAGTCGGCTAGCGGGGGGGCAACAAGAGACCCAGTACTTC. It encodes CAISSRLAGGQQETQYF.

This clone was counted only a few times. This chain connects TRBV6-6 to TRBJ1-5, with TRBD1 identical over 8 bases. This CDR3 is 14 amino acids long. V gave up 7 bases and J gave up 2 bases; unmatched junction bases: 4. Germline CDR1 and CDR2: MNHNY and SVGAGI (reference sequence). The CDR3 sequence: CASKQGGGNQPQHF. CDR3 DNA sequence: TGTGCCAGCAAACAGGGGGGAGGCAATCAGCCCCAGCATTTT.

The chain has TRBV7-3 and TRBJ2-6, with D perhaps TRBD2 (6 bases). CDR3 length: 14 residues. V lost 5 bases and J lost 2, with 7 bases in between. Germline CDR1 reads SGHTA; CDR2 reads FQGTGA. The CDR3 sequence is CASSRGTGANVLTF. Written as DNA, the CDR3 is TGTGCCAGCAGCCGGGGGACTGGGGCCAACGTCCTGACTTTC.

Only a few counts were recorded for this clone. The V gene is TRBV11-2, the J gene TRBJ2-2; the match to TRBD2 covers 7 bases. This CDR3 is 15 amino acids long. The germline CDR1 and CDR2 sequences are SGHAT and FQNNGV. V shed 4 bases, J shed 5 bases, and the junction held 7 bases outside the gene matches. CDR3 protein: CASSSGEGRTGELFF. The CDR3 DNA reads TGTGCCAGCAGCTCCGGGGAGGGGAGAACCGGGGAGCTGTTTTTT. The complete variable domain, with remaining parts taken from reference TRBV11-2 and TRBJ2-2, reads EAGVAQSPRYKIIEKRQSVAFWCNPISGHATLYWYQQILGQGPKLLIQFQNNGVVDDSQLPKDRFSAERLKGVDSTLKIQPAKLEDSAVYLCASSSGEGRTGELFFGEGSRLTVL.

This chain links TRBV11-2 with TRBJ1-2; D not resolved. Germline CDR1 reads SGHAT; CDR2 reads FQNNGV. The CDR3 has 14 residues. V was trimmed by 1 base and J by 0 bases, leaving 6 bases between them. DNA for the CDR3: TGTGCCAGCAGCTTAGTAACAACTAACTATGGCTACACCTTC. It translates to CASSLVTTNYGYTF.

In the case of this clone: This clone may be a read error of a much larger clone one base away. The rearrangement uses TRBV9 and TRBJ2-1; 8 positions agree with TRBD2. This CDR3 spans 15 amino acids. V dropped 3 bases and J dropped 2; count of bases not matched to a gene: 4. Germline CDR1 is SGDLS and CDR2 is YYNGEE. CDR3: CASSDGGGTYNEQFF. The CDR3 DNA reads TGTGCCAGCAGCGACGGGGGGGGGACCTACAATGAGCAGTTCTTC.

The chain links TRBV2 to TRBJ2-5, with a weak D call TRBD1 (6 bases). Germline-derived CDR1 and CDR2 are SNHLY and FYNNEI. The V end was cut by 9 bases, the J end by 3 bases, with 14 bases between. The CDR3 runs 13 residues. The CDR3 is CASSGAGEETQYF. Written as DNA, the CDR3 is TGTGCCAGTTCAGGGGCTGGGGAAGAGACCCAGTACTTC.

V gene TRBV7-2 combines with J gene TRBJ1-2; 7 bases line up with TRBD1. Germline V lookup: CDR1 SGHTA, CDR2 FQGNSA. V lost 2 bases and J lost 4; bases outside the gene matches: 7. The CDR3 consists of 15 residues. The chain's CDR3 is CASSLIVQGGYGYTF. CDR3 sequence (DNA): TGTGCCAGCAGCTTAATCGTTCAGGGGGGCTATGGCTACACCTTC.

This chain joins TRBV7-2 and TRBJ2-5; 8 bases are a match to TRBD1. Per germline, CDR1 SGHTA and CDR2 FQGNSA. The CDR3 is made up of 17 amino acids. J lost 0 bases, V lost 8 bases, and 14 bases had no gene match. The CDR3: CASRTGQGLRDQETQYF. The DNA for the CDR3 is TGTGCCAGCCGCACCGGACAGGGCCTGCGGGACCAAGAGACCCAGTACTTC.

The chain combines TRBV24-1 with TRBJ2-7; D ambiguous. CDR1 is KGHDR, CDR2 SFDVKD, per germline. CDR3 length: 13 amino acids. Trimming stripped 4 bases from V and 7 bases from J, with 13 bases between. The CDR3 DNA follows: TGTGCCACCAGTGAACCCGGTTTGAGGGAGCAGTACTTC. Its translation: CATSEPGLREQYF.

This rearrangement joins TRBV11-1 to TRBJ2-7, with D tentatively TRBD1 (6 bases). The CDR3 extends over 14 amino acids. Germline CDR1 and CDR2: SGHAT and FQDESV (reference sequence). With 4 bases removed from V and 3 bases from J, the gap between germline ends came to 13 bases. The CDR3: CASSSGQYSYEQYF. The CDR3 DNA reads TGTGCCAGCAGCTCAGGACAGTATAGCTACGAGCAGTACTTC.

The V and J genes are TRBV7-6 and TRBJ2-2; unclear D gene. Germline CDR1 SGHVS, CDR2 FNYEAQ. CDR3 length: 14 residues. The ends were cut back, 2 bases at V and 1 base at J, with 5 bases in the middle. The CDR3 loop is CASSLIENTGELFF. CDR3 DNA sequence: TGTGCCAGCAGCTTAATAGAGAACACCGGGGAGCTGTTTTTT.

V gene TRBV12-5 combines with J gene TRBJ1-1, with D perhaps matching TRBD1 (5 bases). The CDR3 contains 13 residues. Germline lookup yields CDR1 LGHNT and CDR2 FRNRAP. Trimming shortened V by 3 bases and J by 1 base, and 6 bases separated the two germline ends. The CDR3 is CASGLGANTEAFF. As DNA, the CDR3 is TGTGCTAGTGGTTTAGGGGCGAACACTGAAGCTTTCTTT.